This entry features one T cell receptor beta chain sequence. Generated by immunoSEQ multiplex PCR, the TCRdb table keeps only in-frame clones and is missing some. The table has more than 60,000 clones, roughly 86% seen once. Germline CDR1 and CDR2: MNHNS and SASEGT. Trimming pared 4 bases from V and 4 bases from J, leaving 11 bases between. This CDR3 has 14 residues. The data originate from a study of OX40 agonist ivuxolimab in advanced cancers. The receptor was derived from an adult with an advanced solid tumor such as melanoma, head and neck, liver or kidney cancer. The sequencing used CD4+ or CD8+ T cells sorted from blood, collected in a trial of the OX40 agonist ivuxolimab. The rearrangement joins TRBV6-1 to TRBJ1-3; possibly TRBD1 for D (5 bases). The CDR3 nucleotides are TGTGCCAGCAGTGGAAGGGGCGCCGGAAACACCATATATTTT. Its translation: CASSGRGAGNTIYF.